This TCR beta chain was recovered during a study of T-cell memory formation after mild COVID-19. The germline CDR1 and CDR2 sequences are SQVTM and ANQGSEA. V was shortened by 7 bases and J by 0 bases, with 18 bases between the two germline ends. This CDR3 contains 15 residues. Findings and limits, study-wide: Contracting clones from day 15 to 85 had balanced CD4/CD8; later expanders favoured CD4+.

MiXCR, run by TCRdb on the 5' RACE reads, gives a single entry per CDR3 protein. The sample carries over 450,000 distinct CDR3 sequences, 20% recorded once. This clonotype was counted only a few times. Its antigen is currently unknown. What was sequenced was PBMCs or a T cell subset sorted from them (not recorded which). The receptor was derived from an adult woman who had mild COVID-19 (a few samples of this study predate the infection). Cell type and time point are not known. This rearrangement joins TRBV29-1 to TRBJ1-1, with a weak D call TRBD1 (5 bases). The CDR3 nucleotides read TGCAGCGCAAAGTCGGGACGGCCCATGAACACTGAAGCTTTCTTT. As protein: CSAKSGRPMNTEAFF.